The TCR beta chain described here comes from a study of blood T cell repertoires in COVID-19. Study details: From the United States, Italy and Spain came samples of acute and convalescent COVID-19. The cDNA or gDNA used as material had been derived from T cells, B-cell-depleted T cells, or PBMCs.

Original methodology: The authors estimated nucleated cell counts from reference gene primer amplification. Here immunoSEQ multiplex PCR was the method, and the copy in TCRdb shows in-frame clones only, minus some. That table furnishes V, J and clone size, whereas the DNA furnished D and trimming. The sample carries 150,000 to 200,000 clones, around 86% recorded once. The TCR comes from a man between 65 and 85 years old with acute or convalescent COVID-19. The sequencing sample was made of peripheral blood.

CDR3: CASSEVTGKETQYF. In DNA, the CDR3 is TGTGCCAGCAGTGAAGTTACAGGGAAGGAAACGCAGTATTTT. V gene TRBV2 combines with J gene TRBJ2-3; a weak D match, TRBD1 (6 bases). V gave up 1 base and J gave up 9 bases, with 14 bases separating them. The CDR3 sequence is 14 residues long. The V gene's germline CDR1 is SNHLY and CDR2 FYNNEI.